This T cell receptor (beta chain) was profiled in a study of CD8 T cells in ankylosing spondylitis. TCRdb re-called the 5' RACE reads through MiXCR, storing one row per CDR3 protein. The top ten clones hold about 15% of a sample with about 150,000 distinct CDR3 sequences, approximately 44% of them seen once. Germline CDR1 SGHRS, CDR2 YFSETQ. There are 15 residues in the CDR3. V trimming: 2 bases; J trimming: 4 bases; junction bases outside the gene matches: 8. The chain links TRBV5-1 to TRBJ2-7; 8 nucleotides line up with TRBD2. The source is a male donor with ankylosing spondylitis. The sequenced sample was synovial fluid, either unsorted or a sorted T cell fraction (not recorded which). The CDR3 region is CASSLGGGGPYEQYF. The CDR3 DNA follows: TGCGCCAGCAGCTTAGGAGGCGGGGGGCCTTACGAGCAGTACTTC.